Following are 6 T cell receptor beta chains from one sample sequenced in a study of glioma-infiltrating T cells after dendritic cell vaccination. Generated by immunoSEQ multiplex PCR, the TCRdb table keeps only in-frame clones and is missing some. This sample yields roughly 100,000 clones, of which around 91% are seen a single time; 2.7% belongs to the top ten. Specified time point: after dendritic cell vaccination, including at tumor progression/relapse. The starting material was blood, obtained after dendritic cell vaccination. All receptors come from a human donor with glioblastoma.

J is TRBJ2-2 and V is TRBV18; the match to TRBD1 covers 9 bases. The V gene end was trimmed by 6 bases and the J gene end by 2 bases; junction bases not matched to a gene: 4. CDR1 and CDR2 (germline): KGHSH, LQKENI. The CDR3 length is 15 residues. The CDR3 nucleotides read TGTGCCAGCTCCCGGGGACAGGGCAACACCGGGGAGCTGTTTTTT. Its protein product is CASSRGQGNTGELFF.

CDR3 sequence reads: CASAGLSYEQYF. The CDR3 DNA reads TGTGCCAGTGCGGGGCTCTCCTACGAGCAGTACTTC. The chain employs TRBV7-8 and TRBJ2-7, with a weak D call TRBD2 (6 bases). This CDR3 has 12 residues. The V end was cut by 9 bases, the J end by 0 bases, with 9 bases between. The V gene's germline CDR1 is SGHVS and CDR2 FQNEAQ.

The rearrangement joins TRBV11-2 to TRBJ1-1; the D gene is possibly TRBD1 (5 bases). V was clipped by 0 bases and J by 4 bases, with 15 bases between them. This CDR3 contains 16 residues. The germline gives CDR1 SGHAT, CDR2 FQNNGV. The CDR3 spells CASSLDRGTLVTEAFF. The DNA of the CDR3 is TGTGCCAGCAGCTTAGATAGGGGCACCCTGGTCACTGAAGCTTTCTTT.

The chain has TRBV5-8 and TRBJ1-1; no definite D call. CDR3 length equals 13 residues. V gave up 0 bases and J gave up 5 bases, with 8 bases separating them. Per germline, CDR1 SGHTS and CDR2 YDEGEE. CDR3 loop: CASSLGGRTEAFF. CDR3 nucleotide sequence: TGTGCCAGCAGCTTGGGTGGGAGGACTGAAGCTTTCTTT.

V is TRBV7-2 and J is TRBJ2-3; possible D gene TRBD1, 7 bases. The V gene lost 4 bases and the J gene lost 5 bases, with 16 bases spanning the gap. The CDR3 covers 15 residues. CDR1 is SGHTA and CDR2 is FQGNSA in the germline V gene. The CDR3 DNA follows: TGTGCCAGCAGCTCCAGGGGGGATGATGTAGATACGCAGTATTTT. It codes for CASSSRGDDVDTQYF.

The gene calls are TRBV5-1 and TRBJ1-4; maybe TRBD1 (6 bases). The V end was cut by 0 bases, the J end by 3 bases, with 6 bases between. Germline V gene data show CDR1 as SGHRS and CDR2 as YFSETQ. This CDR3 spans 14 amino acids. The CDR3 here is CASSLDRANEKLFF. The CDR3, as DNA: TGCGCCAGCAGCTTGGACAGGGCTAATGAAAAACTGTTTTTT.